These 29 T cell receptor beta chains came from one sample sequenced in a study of shared clonotypes between healthy human individuals (TCRdb year 2020). Libraries were made using the immunoSEQ multiplex PCR assay. TCRdb re-hosts the immuneACCESS table, in-frame sequences only. Its copies lack some clones; in the studies checked, an unresolved V gene accounts for under half of them, and the cause for the rest is not known. Recorded for this sample are 450,000 to 600,000 clones; about four fifths of them occurred a single time. 10% to 15% of the sample lies in the top ten. Source material: PBMCs. These receptors were collected from a woman in her forties in good health. Some clones in this sample may be carry-over from other donors' samples.

Only one count was recorded for this clone. The chain links TRBV4-2 to TRBJ1-4, with D hard to call. V was pared by 1 base and J by 2 bases, with 14 bases between. This CDR3 has 17 residues. Germline V gives CDR1 LGHNA, CDR2 YNFKEQ. The CDR3 region has the DNA TGTGCCAGCAGCCAAGTGCTCCATGGGCGGACTAATGAAAAACTGTTTTTT. The encoded protein is CASSQVLHGRTNEKLFF.

The J gene is TRBJ2-3, the V gene TRBV18; TRBD2 might be the D (5 bases). The CDR3 consists of 16 residues. The V and J ends lost 0 bases and 6 bases respectively, with 16 bases between them. Germline V CDR1 and CDR2: KGHSH, LQKENI. CDR3 sequence: CASSPPSSNPADTQYF. CDR3 coding DNA: TGTGCCAGCTCACCACCATCTAGCAATCCCGCCGATACGCAGTATTTT.

The V gene is TRBV6-5, the J gene TRBJ2-5, with a possible D match to TRBD1 (5 bases). The CDR3 spans 14 residues. The germline V gene has CDR1 MNHEY and CDR2 SVGAGI. The CDR3 protein is CAVADRPLQETQYF. The CDR3 DNA is TGTGCAGTGGCTGACAGACCCCTTCAAGAGACCCAGTACTTC.

This sequence joins TRBV9 and TRBJ1-2, with D hard to call. Germline CDR1 SGDLS, CDR2 YYNGEE. Trimming removed 1 base at V and 2 bases at J, with 9 bases between. This CDR3 region has 14 residues. This chain's CDR3 is CASSVTQANYGYTF. The CDR3 region has the DNA TGTGCCAGCAGCGTAACCCAGGCAAACTATGGCTACACCTTC. Variable domain in full (rest from reference TRBV9 and TRBJ1-2): DSGVTQTPKHLITATGQRVTLRCSPRSGDLSVYWYQQSLDQGLQFLIQYYNGEERAKGNILERFSAQQFPDLHSELNLSSLELGDSALYFCASSVTQANYGYTFGSGTRLTVV.

The CDR3 region is CASRVGDSYEQYF. In DNA, the CDR3 is TGCGCCAGCAGAGTCGGCGACTCCTACGAGCAGTACTTC. This chain links TRBV5-1 with TRBJ2-7, with unresolved D. CDR3 length equals 13 residues. Looked up from germline, CDR1 is SGHRS and CDR2 is YFSETQ. Trimming stripped 5 bases from V and 0 bases from J, with 9 bases between.

The genes are TRBV9 and TRBJ2-5; D perhaps matches TRBD2 (5 bases). The CDR3 runs to 14 residues. V was shortened by 1 base and J by 5 bases, with 12 bases between the two germline ends. Germline-derived CDR1 and CDR2 are SGDLS and YYNGEE. CDR3 coding DNA: TGTGCCAGCAGCGTAAACGGGATGAGGGAGACCCAGTACTTC. It codes for CASSVNGMRETQYF.

The chain carries TRBV29-1 and TRBJ1-2, with 8 bases identical to TRBD1. CDR1 and CDR2 from the germline V gene are SQVTM and ANQGSEA. The trim removed 3 bases at V and 4 bases at J, leaving 4 bases unmatched. The length of the CDR3 is 13 residues. The CDR3 sequence: CSVDWDRPYGYTF. CDR3 nucleotide sequence: TGCAGCGTTGATTGGGACAGGCCCTATGGCTACACCTTC.

As to this clone: Just one base apart from a much larger clone, this may be a read error. The chain joins TRBV2 to TRBJ1-3; no firm D call. The CDR3 is 14 residues long. V lost 2 bases and J lost 0, with 5 bases in between. Germline values: CDR1 SNHLY, CDR2 FYNNEI. CDR3 sequence: CASSELPSGNTIYF. The DNA of the CDR3 is TGTGCCAGCAGTGAACTCCCCTCTGGAAACACCATATATTTT.

The rearrangement links TRBV7-2 to TRBJ2-7; D gene unclear. Deletions cut 5 bases from V and 6 bases from J, with 8 bases between. The CDR3 loop spans 11 amino acids. The germline CDR1 and CDR2 sequences are SGHTA and FQGNSA. CDR3 nucleotides: TGTGCCAGCAGCCAACAGATCGAGCAGTACTTC. Translating it yields CASSQQIEQYF.

The chain uses TRBV19 and TRBJ1-2, with D unclear. Trimming left V 2 bases short and J 5 bases short, with 18 bases between. The CDR3 is made up of 16 amino acids. Per the germline V gene, CDR1 is LNHDA and CDR2 is SQIVND (reference sequence). CDR3 sequence: CASSISIQSHRYGYTF. The DNA for the CDR3 is TGTGCCAGTAGTATAAGTATCCAGTCACATCGATATGGCTACACCTTC.

The chain uses TRBV7-9 and TRBJ2-5; perhaps TRBD1 as D (6 bases). This CDR3 is 15 amino acids long. Germline V gene data show CDR1 as SEHNR and CDR2 as FQNEAQ (reference sequence). Trimming removed 4 bases at V and 5 bases at J, with 17 bases between. Written as DNA, the CDR3 is TGTGCCAGCAGCTCATACGGACAGCCGGGGGAGACCCAGTACTTC. Residues: CASSSYGQPGETQYF.

In this sample, this clone turned up a few times. The chain uses TRBV4-1 and TRBJ1-4, with D perhaps TRBD1 (5 bases). This CDR3 spans 15 amino acids. Trimming shortened V by 3 bases and J by 7 bases, and 15 bases separated the two germline ends. Germline V gene lookup returns CDR1 MGHRA and CDR2 YSYEKL. The CDR3 DNA is TGCGCCAGCAGCCAGCCCCAAGGGGATTTTGAAAAACTGTTTTTT. Protein: CASSQPQGDFEKLFF.

The CDR3 here is CASSSDQAGNTIYF. The CDR3 DNA is TGCGCCAGCAGCTCGGACCAAGCTGGAAACACCATATATTTT. The chain joins TRBV5-1 to TRBJ1-3, with D unclear. This CDR3 comprises 14 residues. CDR1 and CDR2 (germline): SGHRS, YFSETQ. The V end was cut by 3 bases, the J end by 2 bases, with 9 bases between.

The J gene is TRBJ1-3, the V gene TRBV9; D perhaps matches TRBD1 (5 bases). V was shortened by 3 bases and J by 0 bases, with 19 bases between the two germline ends. This CDR3 has 18 amino acids. Germline CDR1 is SGDLS and CDR2 is YYNGEE. The DNA of the CDR3 is TGTGCCAGCAGCGCGGGACCCGTTACCGATATCTCTGGAAACACCATATATTTT. Protein product: CASSAGPVTDISGNTIYF.

This chain connects TRBV9 to TRBJ1-2; D is ambiguous. Germline V gene sequence: CDR1 SGDLS, CDR2 YYNGEE. This CDR3 is 13 amino acids long. The V end lost 2 bases, the J end lost 0 bases, and 5 bases lay between the germline ends. The CDR3 region is CASSVGTNYGYTF. The CDR3, as DNA: TGTGCCAGCAGCGTGGGGACTAACTATGGCTACACCTTC.

The V and J genes are TRBV2 and TRBJ2-7; D may be TRBD1 (6 bases). In germline, CDR1 is SNHLY, CDR2 FYNNEI. V lost 5 bases, J lost 6 bases, and 20 bases lay in between. This CDR3 has 15 amino acids. The CDR3 reads CASSPDRSRSGEQYF. Written as DNA, the CDR3 is TGTGCCAGCAGTCCTGACAGGTCCCGCTCGGGCGAGCAGTACTTC.

The V and J genes are TRBV28 and TRBJ2-3; D may correspond to TRBD1 or TRBD2 (6 bases each). This CDR3 region has 16 residues. The V end was cut by 4 bases, the J end by 7 bases, with 21 bases between. CDR1 and CDR2 from the germline V gene are MDHEN and SYDVKM. In DNA, the CDR3 is TGTGCCAGCAGTTCGGTGGGGGCGGATGCGGGAAATACGCAGTATTTT. Amino acids: CASSSVGADAGNTQYF.

The rearrangement uses TRBV4-1 and TRBJ2-7, with 11 bases that match TRBD1. Germline CDR1 reads MGHRA; CDR2 reads YSYEKL. V was pared by 4 bases and J by 7 bases, with 12 bases of the junction left unmatched. The CDR3 is 16 amino acids. The CDR3 protein is CASSRTFRDRGGEQYF. DNA of the CDR3: TGCGCCAGCAGCCGTACCTTCCGGGACAGGGGGGGTGAGCAGTACTTC.

This clone was picked up one time. The chain joins TRBV10-3 to TRBJ2-2; D is uncertain. CDR3 size: 15 residues. Trimming cost V 4 bases and J 0 bases, with 9 bases left between them. Germline lookup yields CDR1 ENHRY and CDR2 SYGVKD. Written as DNA, the CDR3 is TGTGCCATCAGTGTTCGGCAGGCGAACACCGGGGAGCTGTTTTTT. Its protein is CAISVRQANTGELFF.

V is TRBV6-1 and J is TRBJ1-1; D gene ambiguous. V gave up 6 bases and J gave up 5 bases, with 16 bases separating them. CDR3 length: 14 amino acids. Germline lookup yields CDR1 MNHNS and CDR2 SASEGT. DNA of the CDR3: TGTGCCAGCAGATCGATCCCCCGGGTAACTGAAGCTTTCTTT. Translation: CASRSIPRVTEAFF.

V and J are TRBV5-4 and TRBJ2-1; D ambiguous. V was shortened by 4 bases and J by 1 base, with 9 bases between the two germline ends. The CDR3 covers 14 residues. In germline, CDR1 is SGHNT, CDR2 YYREEE (reference sequence). The CDR3 reads CASSQVGSYNEQFF. CDR3 nucleotide sequence: TGTGCCAGCAGCCAGGTTGGGTCCTACAATGAGCAGTTCTTC.

V is TRBV6-6 and J is TRBJ2-7; tentative D call: TRBD1 (5 bases). V shed 0 bases and J shed 1 base, with 10 bases lying between them. Per germline, CDR1 MNHNY and CDR2 SVGAGI (reference sequence). The CDR3 sequence is 15 residues long. The CDR3 is CASSYSGQTSYEQYF. Written as DNA, the CDR3 is TGTGCCAGCAGTTACTCGGGGCAGACATCCTACGAGCAGTACTTC.

The CDR3 coding sequence is TGTGCCAGTAGTATACAGTTAACCGGGGAGCTGTTTTTT. Translated, it gives CASSIQLTGELFF. The V and J genes are TRBV19 and TRBJ2-2; no clear D gene. Trimming took 2 bases from V and 5 from J, leaving 6 bases between them. Germline CDR1 reads LNHDA; CDR2 reads SQIVND (reference sequence). The length of the CDR3 is 13 residues.

The chain couples TRBV6-1 to TRBJ2-6, with D unresolved. Germline CDR1 reads MNHNS; CDR2 reads SASEGT. There are 13 residues in the CDR3. V was cut by 6 bases and J by 0 bases, with 3 bases left in between. The chain's CDR3 is CASSASGANVLTF. The CDR3 nucleotides read TGTGCCAGCAGCGCCTCTGGGGCCAACGTCCTGACTTTC.

The rearrangement uses TRBV7-3 and TRBJ2-1; 7 positions match TRBD2. V dropped 5 bases and J dropped 0; count of bases not matched to a gene: 7. This CDR3 spans 16 amino acids. The V gene's germline CDR1 is SGHTA and CDR2 FQGTGA. The CDR3 DNA follows: TGTGCCAGCAGCCCCCAGGGACTATCCTCCTACAATGAGCAGTTCTTC. Translated, it gives CASSPQGLSSYNEQFF. Full variable domain (remainder filled in from reference TRBV7-3 and TRBJ2-1): GAGVSQTPSNKVTEKGKYVELRCDPISGHTALYWYRQSLGQGPEFLIYFQGTGAADDSGLPNDRFFAVRPEGSVSTLKIQRTERGDSAVYLCASSPQGLSSYNEQFFGPGTRLTVL.

The chain couples TRBV4-1 to TRBJ1-4; D uncertain. Trimming took off 5 bases at V and 0 bases at J, with 13 bases between the two ends. The length of the CDR3 is 16 residues. Per the germline V gene, CDR1 is MGHRA and CDR2 is YSYEKL. The CDR3 protein is CASSSLVRATNEKLFF. DNA of the CDR3: TGCGCCAGCAGCTCACTGGTCCGGGCAACTAATGAAAAACTGTTTTTT.

This chain joins TRBV14 and TRBJ2-4, with D uncertain. CDR3 length: 12 amino acids. Trimming took off 2 bases at V and 8 bases at J, with 7 bases between the two ends. The V gene's germline CDR1 is SGHDN and CDR2 FVKESK. CDR3 residues: CASSQTQYIQYF. The DNA of the CDR3 is TGTGCCAGCAGCCAAACCCAGTACATTCAGTACTTC.

This chain connects TRBV4-1 to TRBJ2-7, with 12 bases that match TRBD2. Germline CDR1 MGHRA, CDR2 YSYEKL. Germline trimming cut 0 bases from V and 6 bases from J; bases unmatched to any gene: 3. The CDR3 is 15 residues long. The CDR3 region has the DNA TGCGCCAGCAGCCAAGATCGACTAGCGGGAGCCGAGCAGTACTTC. Translating it yields CASSQDRLAGAEQYF.

This clone came up a few times. J is TRBJ1-3 and V is TRBV9, with D possibly being TRBD1 (5 bases). The CDR3 consists of 16 residues. Germline CDR1 SGDLS, CDR2 YYNGEE. Trimming cost V 4 bases and J 0 bases, with 14 bases left between them. CDR3 DNA: TGTGCCAGCAGCCGCAGGGACTTCAGCTCTGGAAACACCATATATTTT. This translates into CASSRRDFSSGNTIYF.